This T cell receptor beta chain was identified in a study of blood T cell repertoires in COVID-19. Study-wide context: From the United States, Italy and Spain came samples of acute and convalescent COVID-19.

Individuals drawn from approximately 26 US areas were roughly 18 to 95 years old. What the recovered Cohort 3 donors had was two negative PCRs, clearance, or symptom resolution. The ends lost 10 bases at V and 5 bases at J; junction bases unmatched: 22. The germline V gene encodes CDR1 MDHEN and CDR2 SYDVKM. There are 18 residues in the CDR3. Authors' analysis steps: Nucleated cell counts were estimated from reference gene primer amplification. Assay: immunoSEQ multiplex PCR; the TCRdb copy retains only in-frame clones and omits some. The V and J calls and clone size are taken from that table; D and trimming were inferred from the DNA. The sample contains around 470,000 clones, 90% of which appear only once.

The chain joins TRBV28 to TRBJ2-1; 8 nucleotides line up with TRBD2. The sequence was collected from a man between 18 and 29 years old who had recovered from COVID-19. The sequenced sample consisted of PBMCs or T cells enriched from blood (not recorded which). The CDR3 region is CATTVRRVTRGGDNEQFF. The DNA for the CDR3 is TGTGCCACCACCGTAAGGAGGGTGACACGGGGGGGGGACAATGAGCAGTTCTTC.